This T cell receptor beta chain originates from a study of cytomegalovirus exposure and HLA in healthy donors. Across the study: Early release data held 85 million to 95 million unique TCRs from HLA-typed donors. General study points: The majority of TCR sequences were rare, yet some public TCRs appeared in many donors. Most subjects' HLA-A and HLA-B alleles were reportedly predicted from TCR beta sequences.

Researchers ran the PCR with 60 Vbeta and 13 Jbeta primers. Profiling relied on immunoSEQ multiplex PCR, and the TCRdb table lists in-frame clones only, not all of them. This sample yields about 93,000 clones, of which 70% to 85% are seen a single time; about 3.8% belongs to the top ten. Comment on this clone: Its cognate antigen is unknown.

The germline CDR1 and CDR2 sequences are SEHNR and FQNEAQ (reference sequence). There are 14 residues in the CDR3. V was shortened by 5 bases and J by 5 bases, with 13 bases between the two germline ends. The sample comprised PBMCs. V is TRBV7-9 and J is TRBJ2-4; D perhaps matches TRBD2 (6 bases). The receptor comes from a middle-aged man in good health and CMV-seronegative. CDR3 coding DNA: TGTGCCAGCAGCCCGGGGTCGGGAGAAAACATTCAGTACTTC. Translated: CASSPGSGENIQYF. The whole variable domain, filled in from reference TRBV7-9 and TRBJ2-4, reads DTGVSQNPRHKITKRGQNVTFRCDPISEHNRLYWYRQTLGQGPEFLTYFQNEAQLEKSRLLSDRFSAERPKGSFSTLEIQRTEQGDSAMYLCASSPGSGENIQYFGAGTRLSVL.